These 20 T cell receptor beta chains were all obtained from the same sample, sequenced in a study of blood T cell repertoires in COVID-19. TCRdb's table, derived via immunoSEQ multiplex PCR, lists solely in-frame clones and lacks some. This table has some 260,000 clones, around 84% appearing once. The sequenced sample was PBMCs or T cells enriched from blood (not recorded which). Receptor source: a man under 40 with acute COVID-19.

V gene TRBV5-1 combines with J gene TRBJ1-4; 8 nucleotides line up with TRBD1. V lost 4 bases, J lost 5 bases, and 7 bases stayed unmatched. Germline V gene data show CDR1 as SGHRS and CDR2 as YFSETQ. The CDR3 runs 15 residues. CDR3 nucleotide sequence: TGCGCCAGCAGCATCGCAGGGGGCAAAAATGAAAAACTGTTTTTT. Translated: CASSIAGGKNEKLFF. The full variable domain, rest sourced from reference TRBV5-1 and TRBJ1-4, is KAGVTQTPRYLIKTRGQQVTLSCSPISGHRSVSWYQQTPGQGLQFLFEYFSETQRNKGNFPGRFSGRQFSNSRSEMNVSTLELGDSALYLCASSIAGGKNEKLFFGSGTQLSVL.

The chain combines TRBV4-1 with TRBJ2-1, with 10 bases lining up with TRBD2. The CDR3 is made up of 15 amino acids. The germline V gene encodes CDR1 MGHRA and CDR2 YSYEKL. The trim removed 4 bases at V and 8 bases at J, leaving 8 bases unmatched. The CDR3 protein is CASSPLAGVPDEQFF. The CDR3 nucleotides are TGCGCCAGCAGCCCCCTAGCGGGAGTTCCCGATGAGCAGTTCTTC.

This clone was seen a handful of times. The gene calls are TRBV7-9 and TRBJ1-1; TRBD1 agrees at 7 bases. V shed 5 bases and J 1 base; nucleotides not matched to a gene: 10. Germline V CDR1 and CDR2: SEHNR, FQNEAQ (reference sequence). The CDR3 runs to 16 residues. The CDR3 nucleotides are TGTGCCAGCAGCATACTAGGGACAGCTGAGAACACTGAAGCTTTCTTT. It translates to CASSILGTAENTEAFF.

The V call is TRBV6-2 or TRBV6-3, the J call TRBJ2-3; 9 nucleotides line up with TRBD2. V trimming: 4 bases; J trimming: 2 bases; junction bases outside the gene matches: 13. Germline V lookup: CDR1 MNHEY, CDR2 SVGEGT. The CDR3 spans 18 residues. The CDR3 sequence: CASSLGVWREGLTDTQYF. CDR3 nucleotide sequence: TGTGCCAGCAGTTTGGGGGTATGGCGGGAGGGCCTCACAGATACGCAGTATTTT.

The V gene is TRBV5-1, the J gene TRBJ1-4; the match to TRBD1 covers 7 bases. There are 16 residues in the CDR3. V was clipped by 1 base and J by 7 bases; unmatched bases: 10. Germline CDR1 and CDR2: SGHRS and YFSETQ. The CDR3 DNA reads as TGCGCCAGCAGCTTGTCTCTGCAGGGGGATCGTGAAAAACTGTTTTTT. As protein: CASSLSLQGDREKLFF. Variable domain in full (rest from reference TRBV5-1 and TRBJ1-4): KAGVTQTPRYLIKTRGQQVTLSCSPISGHRSVSWYQQTPGQGLQFLFEYFSETQRNKGNFPGRFSGRQFSNSRSEMNVSTLELGDSALYLCASSLSLQGDREKLFFGSGTQLSVL.

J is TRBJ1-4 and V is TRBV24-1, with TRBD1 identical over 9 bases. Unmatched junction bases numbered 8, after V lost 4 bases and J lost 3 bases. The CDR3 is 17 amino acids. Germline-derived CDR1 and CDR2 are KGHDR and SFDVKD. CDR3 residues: CATSDPGQGAANEKLFF. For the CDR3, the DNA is TGTGCCACCAGTGACCCGGGACAGGGTGCGGCTAATGAAAAACTGTTTTTT.

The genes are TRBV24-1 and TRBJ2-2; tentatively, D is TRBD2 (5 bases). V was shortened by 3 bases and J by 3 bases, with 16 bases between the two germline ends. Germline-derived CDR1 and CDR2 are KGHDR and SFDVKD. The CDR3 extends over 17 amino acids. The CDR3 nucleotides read TGTGCCACCAGTGATACACGGCAGGTCGGGGACACCGGGGAGCTGTTTTTT. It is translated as CATSDTRQVGDTGELFF.

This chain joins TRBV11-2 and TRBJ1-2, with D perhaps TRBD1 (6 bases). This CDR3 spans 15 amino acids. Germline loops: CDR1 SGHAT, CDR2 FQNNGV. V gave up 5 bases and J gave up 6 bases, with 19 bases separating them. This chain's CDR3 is CASSPRPGEKNGYTF. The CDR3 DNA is TGTGCCAGCAGCCCTCGGCCAGGGGAGAAGAATGGCTACACCTTC.

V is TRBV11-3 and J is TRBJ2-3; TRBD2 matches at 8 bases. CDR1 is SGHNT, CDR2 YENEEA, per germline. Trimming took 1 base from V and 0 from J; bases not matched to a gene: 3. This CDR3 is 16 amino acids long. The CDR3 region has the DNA TGTGCCAGCAGCTTAGCGGGAGGGACTAGCACAGATACGCAGTATTTT. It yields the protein CASSLAGGTSTDTQYF.

CDR3 sequence (DNA): TGTGCCACCTCTTCCCAAGGGGCGAACACCGGGGAGCTGTTTTTT. Translated, it gives CATSSQGANTGELFF. V and J are TRBV24-1 and TRBJ2-2; possible D gene TRBD1, 5 bases. The CDR3 is 15 amino acids. Looked up from germline, CDR1 is KGHDR and CDR2 is SFDVKD. Between the trimmed V and J ends, which lost 9 bases and 0 bases, there was a span of 13 bases.

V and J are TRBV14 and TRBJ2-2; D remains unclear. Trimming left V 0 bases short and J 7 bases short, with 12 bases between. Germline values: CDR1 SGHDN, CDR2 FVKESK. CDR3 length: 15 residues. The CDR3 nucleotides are TGTGCCAGCAGCCAAGACCCCACTGCCGTCGGGGAGCTGTTTTTT. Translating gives CASSQDPTAVGELFF. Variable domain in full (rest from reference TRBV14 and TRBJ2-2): EAGVTQFPSHSVIEKGQTVTLRCDPISGHDNLYWYRRVMGKEIKFLLHFVKESKQDESGMPNNRFLAERTGGTYSTLKVQPAELEDSGVYFCASSQDPTAVGELFFGEGSRLTVL.

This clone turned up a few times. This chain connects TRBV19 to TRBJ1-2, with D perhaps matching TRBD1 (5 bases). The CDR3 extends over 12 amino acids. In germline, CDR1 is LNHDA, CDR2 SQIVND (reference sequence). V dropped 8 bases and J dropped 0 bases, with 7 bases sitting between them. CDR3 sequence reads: CASQGTNYGYTF. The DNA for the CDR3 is TGTGCCAGTCAGGGAACTAACTATGGCTACACCTTC. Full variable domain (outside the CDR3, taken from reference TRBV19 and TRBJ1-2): DGGITQSPKYLFRKEGQNVTLSCEQNLNHDAMYWYRQDPGQGLRLIYYSQIVNDFQKGDIAEGYSVSREKKESFPLTVTSAQKNPTAFYLCASQGTNYGYTFGSGTRLTVV.

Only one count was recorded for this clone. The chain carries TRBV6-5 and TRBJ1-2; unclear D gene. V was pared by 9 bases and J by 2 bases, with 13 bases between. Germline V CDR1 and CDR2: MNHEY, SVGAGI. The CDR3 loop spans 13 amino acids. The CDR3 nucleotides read TGTGCCAGTTCCCCCGGAGTAAACTATGGCTACACCTTC. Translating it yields CASSPGVNYGYTF.

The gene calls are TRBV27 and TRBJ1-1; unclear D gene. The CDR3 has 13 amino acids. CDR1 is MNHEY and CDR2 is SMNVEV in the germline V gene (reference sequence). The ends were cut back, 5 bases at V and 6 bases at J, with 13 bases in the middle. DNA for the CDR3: TGTGCCAGCAGTCCCACGGTGGGCCCTGAAGCTTTCTTT. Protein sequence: CASSPTVGPEAFF.

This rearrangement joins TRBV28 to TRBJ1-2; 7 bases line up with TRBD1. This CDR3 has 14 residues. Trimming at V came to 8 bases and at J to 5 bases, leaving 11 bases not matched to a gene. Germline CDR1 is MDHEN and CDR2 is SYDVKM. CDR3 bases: TGTGCCAGCGGGGCCGGGACAGATTTTTATGGCTACACCTTC. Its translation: CASGAGTDFYGYTF.

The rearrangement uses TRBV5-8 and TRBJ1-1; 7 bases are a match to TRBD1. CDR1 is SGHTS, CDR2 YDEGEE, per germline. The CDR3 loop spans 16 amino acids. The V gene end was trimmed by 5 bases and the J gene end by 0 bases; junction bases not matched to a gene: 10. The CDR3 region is CASSPHRGPMNTEAFF. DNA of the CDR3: TGTGCCAGCAGTCCACACAGGGGCCCCATGAACACTGAAGCTTTCTTT.

The CDR3 spells CASSDSSGGAPDTQYF. DNA for the CDR3: TGTGCCAGCAGTGACAGTAGCGGGGGGGCGCCAGATACGCAGTATTTT. The V call is TRBV6-4, the J call TRBJ2-3; TRBD2 agrees at 11 bases. CDR3 length: 16 residues. Germline trimming cut 2 bases from V and 4 bases from J; bases unmatched to any gene: 5. CDR1 MRHNA and CDR2 SNTAGT come from the germline V gene.

This CDR3 is CTSSQDWASRRSGTEAFF. The DNA for the CDR3 is TGCACCAGCAGCCAAGATTGGGCATCTAGGCGCTCGGGGACTGAAGCTTTCTTT. V usage is TRBV1 and J usage is TRBJ1-1. TRBV1 is recorded as a pseudogene. The CDR3 covers 18 residues.

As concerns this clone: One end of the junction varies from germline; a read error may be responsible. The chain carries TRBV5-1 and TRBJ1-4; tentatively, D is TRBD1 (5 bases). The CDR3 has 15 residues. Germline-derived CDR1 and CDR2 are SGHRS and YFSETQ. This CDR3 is CASSANVGLEEKLFF. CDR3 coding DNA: TGTGCCAGCAGCGCTAACGTGGGGCTGGAGGAAAAACTGTTTTTT.

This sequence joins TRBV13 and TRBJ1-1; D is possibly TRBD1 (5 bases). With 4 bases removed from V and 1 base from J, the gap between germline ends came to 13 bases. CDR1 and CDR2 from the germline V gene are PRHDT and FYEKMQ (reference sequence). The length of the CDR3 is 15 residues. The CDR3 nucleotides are TGTGCCAGCAGCTCCCCGGACACAGCGAACACTGAAGCTTTCTTT. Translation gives CASSSPDTANTEAFF. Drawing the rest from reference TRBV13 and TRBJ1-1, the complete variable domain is AAGVIQSPRHLIKEKRETATLKCYPIPRHDTVYWYQQGPGQDPQFLISFYEKMQSDKGSIPDRFSAQQFSDYHSELNMSSLELGDSALYFCASSSPDTANTEAFFGQGTRLTVV.